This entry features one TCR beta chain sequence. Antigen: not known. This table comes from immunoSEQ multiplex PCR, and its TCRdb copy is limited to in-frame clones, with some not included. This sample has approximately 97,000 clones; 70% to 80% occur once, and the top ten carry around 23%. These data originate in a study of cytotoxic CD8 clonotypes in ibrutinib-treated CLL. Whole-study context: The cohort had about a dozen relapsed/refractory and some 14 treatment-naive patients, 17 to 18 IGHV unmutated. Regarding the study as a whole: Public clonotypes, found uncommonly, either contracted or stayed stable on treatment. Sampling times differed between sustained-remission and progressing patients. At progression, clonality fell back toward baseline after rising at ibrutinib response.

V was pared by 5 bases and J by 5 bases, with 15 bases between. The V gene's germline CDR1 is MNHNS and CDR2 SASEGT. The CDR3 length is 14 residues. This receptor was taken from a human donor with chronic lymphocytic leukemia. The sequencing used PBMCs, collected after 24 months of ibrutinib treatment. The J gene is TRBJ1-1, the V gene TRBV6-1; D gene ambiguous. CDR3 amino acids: CASSQRLGYTEAFF. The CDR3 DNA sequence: TGTGCCAGCAGTCAACGTTTAGGTTATACTGAAGCTTTCTTT.